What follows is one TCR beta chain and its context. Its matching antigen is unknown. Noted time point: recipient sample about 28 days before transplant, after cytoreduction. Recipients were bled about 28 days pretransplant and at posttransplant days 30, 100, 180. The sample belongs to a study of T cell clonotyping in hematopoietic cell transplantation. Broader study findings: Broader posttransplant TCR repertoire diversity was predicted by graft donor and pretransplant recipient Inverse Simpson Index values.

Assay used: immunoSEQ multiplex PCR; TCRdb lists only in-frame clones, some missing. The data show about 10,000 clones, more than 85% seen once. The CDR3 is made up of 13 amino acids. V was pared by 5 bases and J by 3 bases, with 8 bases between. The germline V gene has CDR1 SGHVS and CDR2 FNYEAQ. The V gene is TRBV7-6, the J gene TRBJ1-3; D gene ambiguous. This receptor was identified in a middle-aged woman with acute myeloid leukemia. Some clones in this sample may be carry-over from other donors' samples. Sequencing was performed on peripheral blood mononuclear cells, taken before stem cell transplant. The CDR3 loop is CASSLVSGNTIYF. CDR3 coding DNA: TGTGCCAGCAGCCTCGTCAGTGGAAACACCATATATTTT.